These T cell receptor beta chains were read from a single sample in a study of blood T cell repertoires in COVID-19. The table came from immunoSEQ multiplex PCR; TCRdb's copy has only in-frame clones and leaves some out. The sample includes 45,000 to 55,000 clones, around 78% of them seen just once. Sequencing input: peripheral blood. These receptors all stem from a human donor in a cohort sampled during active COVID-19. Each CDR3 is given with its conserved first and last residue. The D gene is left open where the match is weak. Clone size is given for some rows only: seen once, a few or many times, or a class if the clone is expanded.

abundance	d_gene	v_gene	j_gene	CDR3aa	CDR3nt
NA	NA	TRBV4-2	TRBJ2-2	CASNQKTGPGELFF	TGTGCCAGCAACCAAAAGACAGGCCCCGGGGAGCTGTTTTTT
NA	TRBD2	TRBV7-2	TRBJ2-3	CASSFSGGRADTQYF	TGTGCCAGCAGCTTTAGCGGGGGGAGGGCAGATACGCAGTATTTT
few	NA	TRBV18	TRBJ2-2	CASSQGYDTGELFF	TGTGCCAGCTCACAGGGGTATGACACCGGGGAGCTGTTTTTT
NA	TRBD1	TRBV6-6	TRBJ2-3	CASSPGTGEFQAITDTQYF	TGTGCCAGCAGTCCGGGGACAGGGGAATTCCAGGCAATAACAGATACGCAGTATTTT
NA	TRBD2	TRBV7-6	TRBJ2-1	CASSSAGGLSNEQFF	TGTGCCAGCAGCTCGGCGGGGGGGCTCAGTAATGAGCAGTTCTTC
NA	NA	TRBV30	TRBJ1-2	CAWSSKDRINYGYTF	TGTGCCTGGAGTTCGAAGGACAGAATAAACTATGGCTACACCTTC
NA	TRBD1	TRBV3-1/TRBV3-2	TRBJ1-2	CASSPQDRSSYGYTF	TGTGCCAGCAGCCCCCAGGACAGGTCTAGTTATGGCTACACCTTC
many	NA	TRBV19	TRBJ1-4	CASSLGDFEKLFF	TGTGCCAGTAGTTTAGGGGACTTTGAAAAACTGTTTTTT
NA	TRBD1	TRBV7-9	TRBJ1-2	CASSGGQGFFGYTF	TGTGCCAGCAGCGGTGGACAGGGGTTTTTTGGCTACACCTTC
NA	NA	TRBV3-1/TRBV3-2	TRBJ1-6	CASSPAGSSYNSPLHF	TGTGCCAGCAGCCCAGCGGGAAGCTCCTATAATTCACCCCTCCACTTT
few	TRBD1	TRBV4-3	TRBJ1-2	CASSPQTGNYGYTF	TGCGCCAGCAGCCCCCAGACAGGGAACTATGGCTACACCTTC
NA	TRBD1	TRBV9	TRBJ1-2	CASSGTGLNTF	TGTGCCAGCAGCGGGACAGGGTTGAATACCTTC
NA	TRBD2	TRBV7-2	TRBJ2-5	CASSAGVYQETQYF	TGTGCCAGCAGCGCGGGGGTGTACCAAGAGACCCAGTACTTC
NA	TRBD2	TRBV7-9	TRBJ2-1	CASSYGGMGYNEQFF	TGTGCCAGCAGCTACGGGGGGATGGGCTACAATGAGCAGTTCTTC
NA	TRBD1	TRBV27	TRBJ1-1	CASSDRGMNTEAFF	TGTGCCAGCTCCGACAGGGGAATGAACACTGAAGCTTTCTTT
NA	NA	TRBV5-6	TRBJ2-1	CASSLDQRSSYNEQFF	TGTGCCAGCAGCTTGGATCAGCGGAGCTCCTACAATGAGCAGTTCTTC
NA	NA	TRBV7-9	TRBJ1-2	CASSLAQTGKGYTF	TGTGCCAGCAGCTTAGCACAAACAGGGAAGGGCTACACCTTC
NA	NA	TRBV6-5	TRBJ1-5	CASSPQREQPQHF	TGTGCCAGCAGCCCCCAACGGGAGCAGCCCCAGCATTTT
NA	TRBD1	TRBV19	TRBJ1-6	CASSIRGTGADNSPLHF	TGTGCCAGTAGTATAAGAGGGACAGGGGCGGATAATTCACCCCTCCACTTT
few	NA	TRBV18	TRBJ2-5	CASSPSLEKQETQYF	TGTGCCAGCTCACCTAGCCTAGAAAAACAAGAGACCCAGTACTTC
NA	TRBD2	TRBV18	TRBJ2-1	CASSPTERGGQFF	TGTGCCAGCTCACCTACGGAGCGGGGAGGGCAGTTCTTC
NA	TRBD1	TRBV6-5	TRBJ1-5	CASTPGQGGSQPQHF	TGTGCCAGCACCCCGGGACAGGGTGGGAGTCAGCCCCAGCATTTT
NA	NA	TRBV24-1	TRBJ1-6	CATSGLGSEKEHSPLHF	TGTGCCACCAGTGGTCTGGGGAGTGAGAAGGAACATTCACCCCTCCACTTT
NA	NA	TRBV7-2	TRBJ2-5	CASSAGRASETQYF	TGTGCCAGCAGCGCCGGGCGGGCATCGGAGACCCAGTACTTC
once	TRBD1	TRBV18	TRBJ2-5	CASSRGQEETQYF	TGTGCCAGCTCCCGCGGACAGGAAGAGACCCAGTACTTC